A single sample gave rise to the 27 T cell receptor beta chains below, sequenced in a study of molecular identifiers for immune sequencing clone quantification. TCRdb recomputed calls from the PCR reads with MiXCR, one row per CDR3 protein. The table records over 550,000 distinct CDR3 sequences, approximately 24% of them present only once. Sequenced sample: naive CD8+ T cells from blood, with Jurkat cell RNA spiked in. Subset noted: FACS-sorted CD8+CD4-CCR7+CD45RA+ naive T cells. Receptors were obtained from a human donor in good health. Some libraries in this study had Jurkat cell RNA spiked in.

On this clonotype itself: At one boundary the junction diverges from the germline segment, which might be a read error. V and J are TRBV20-1 and TRBJ1-2; D call uncertain. CDR3 length equals 13 residues. The germline V gene has CDR1 DFQATT and CDR2 SNEGSKA (reference sequence). The CDR3 bases are TGCAGTGCTAGAGATATACTAAACTATGGCCACACCTTC. Protein product: CSARDILNYGHTF.

About this clonotype: The junction departs from germline at one end; a sequencing error may be responsible. J is TRBJ2-5 and V is TRBV7-2; 8 nucleotides align to TRBD2. Germline V lookup: CDR1 SGHTA, CDR2 FQGNSA. The CDR3 is 16 residues long. CDR3: CASSVARAGVAETQYF. The CDR3 DNA is TGTGCCAGCAGCGTAGCACGAGCGGGAGTGGCAGAGACCCAGTACTTC.

This clonotype was recorded many times. The chain recombines TRBV5-6 with TRBJ2-7; the match to TRBD1 covers 10 bases. CDR1 SGHDT and CDR2 YYEEEE come from the germline V gene. The CDR3 is 14 residues long. J was trimmed by 1 base and V by 4 bases; bases with no gene match: 2. The CDR3 region has the DNA TGTGCCAGCAGCCCGGACAGGGGGTCCTACGAGCAGTACTTC. Protein product: CASSPDRGSYEQYF.

Only a few counts were recorded for this clonotype. The V and J genes are TRBV20-1 and TRBJ2-5; TRBD2 matches at 8 bases. Germline-derived CDR1 and CDR2 are DFQATT and SNEGSKA (reference sequence). This CDR3 comprises 14 residues. The V gene end was trimmed by 0 bases and the J gene end by 4 bases; junction bases not matched to a gene: 4. CDR3 sequence (DNA): TGCAGTGCTAGAGACAGGCTAGCGGGAGAGACCCAGTACTTC. It specifies CSARDRLAGETQYF.

The table lists this clonotype with many counts. V and J are TRBV7-8 and TRBJ2-3; D uncertain. Germline V gives CDR1 SGHVS, CDR2 FQNEAQ. The CDR3 is made up of 12 amino acids. V was clipped by 3 bases and J by 6 bases, with 7 bases between them. CDR3 coding DNA: TGTGCCAGCAGCTTTGCCAGGGATACGCAGTATTTT. Amino acids: CASSFARDTQYF.

This clonotype was observed many times. V usage is TRBV28 and J usage is TRBJ2-3, with D uncertain. CDR1 and CDR2 from the germline V gene are MDHEN and SYDVKM. V was pared by 4 bases and J by 2 bases, with 16 bases between. The CDR3 length is 16 residues. The CDR3 DNA reads TGTGCCAGCAGTTCCACCTCGCTTAGTACCACAGATACGCAGTATTTT. This sequence encodes CASSSTSLSTTDTQYF.

The chain combines TRBV27 with TRBJ2-7; TRBD2 might be the D (5 bases). The CDR3 totals 14 residues. The germline V gene encodes CDR1 MNHEY and CDR2 SMNVEV (reference sequence). Trimming cost V 4 bases and J 4 bases, with 14 bases left between them. For the CDR3, the DNA is TGTGCCAGCAGTTATAGCGTACGAGGGTACGAGCAGTACTTC. Its translation is CASSYSVRGYEQYF.

In its sample, this clonotype was seen many times. V gene TRBV4-1 combines with J gene TRBJ2-3; 10 nucleotides line up with TRBD2. With 1 base clipped from V and 1 base from J, the junction kept 8 bases outside the gene matches. Germline CDR1 MGHRA, CDR2 YSYEKL. The CDR3 runs 18 residues. The CDR3 DNA follows: TGCGCCAGCAGCCAAGTAGTCGGTCTAGCGGGGGGCACAGATACGCAGTATTTT. Amino acids: CASSQVVGLAGGTDTQYF.

J is TRBJ2-3 and V is TRBV9; perhaps TRBD1 as D (5 bases). Per germline, CDR1 SGDLS and CDR2 YYNGEE. The CDR3 is 16 amino acids. Trimming shortened V by 1 base and J by 2 bases, and 14 bases separated the two germline ends. For the CDR3, the DNA is TGTGCCAGCAGCGTAAAAGGGGCAGGGTCCACAGATACGCAGTATTTT. It translates to CASSVKGAGSTDTQYF.

Here the CDR3 reads CASSYSLSNTEAFF. DNA of the CDR3: TGTGCCAGCAGCTACAGTCTGTCGAACACTGAAGCTTTCTTT. The chain carries TRBV5-6 and TRBJ1-1; D unresolved. Germline V gene data show CDR1 as SGHDT and CDR2 as YYEEEE. This CDR3 region has 14 residues. Trimming shortened V by 3 bases and J by 1 base, and 10 bases separated the two germline ends. The full variable domain, rest sourced from reference TRBV5-6 and TRBJ1-1, is DAGVTQSPTHLIKTRGQQVTLRCSPKSGHDTVSWYQQALGQGPQFIFQYYEEEERQRGNFPDRFSGHQFPNYSSELNVNALLLGDSALYLCASSYSLSNTEAFFGQGTRLTVV.

Comment on this clonotype: Lacking the conserved final phenylalanine or tryptophan, this CDR3 likely reflects a read error. The J gene is TRBJ2-7, the V gene TRBV20-1; D may be TRBD2 (6 bases). CDR3 length: 18 amino acids. Trimming shortened V by 2 bases and J by 6 bases, and 29 bases separated the two germline ends. CDR1 and CDR2 (germline): DFQATT, SNEGSKA (reference sequence). CDR3 coding DNA: TGCAGTGCTAGACCAGGATTAGCGGAAATAAGGGGTTTCGGCGAGCAGTACCTC. Translating gives CSARPGLAEIRGFGEQYL.

This clonotype was counted ten times or more. The chain combines TRBV5-6 with TRBJ2-3, with 15 bases lining up with TRBD2. Germline trimming cut 0 bases from V and 4 bases from J; bases unmatched to any gene: 6. Germline CDR1 SGHDT, CDR2 YYEEEE. The CDR3 contains 18 residues. The CDR3 loop reads CASSLGTSGGAWADTQYF. For the CDR3, the DNA is TGTGCCAGCAGCTTGGGGACTAGCGGGGGGGCCTGGGCAGATACGCAGTATTTT.

This sequence joins TRBV5-1 and TRBJ2-3; 7 bases match TRBD2. The V and J ends lost 4 bases and 2 bases, in that order; junction bases with no gene match: 7. The V gene's germline CDR1 is SGHRS and CDR2 YFSETQ. The CDR3 runs 15 residues. DNA for the CDR3: TGCGCCAGCAGCGTCCCAAGCGGGAACACAGATACGCAGTATTTT. This gives the protein CASSVPSGNTDTQYF.

This clonotype was seen more than once but under ten times. V is TRBV5-6 and J is TRBJ1-2; D call uncertain. The CDR3 loop spans 17 amino acids. Per the germline V gene, CDR1 is SGHDT and CDR2 is YYEEEE. The ends were cut back, 4 bases at V and 5 bases at J, with 24 bases in the middle. CDR3 residues: CASSPTLAGTVEYGYTF. The CDR3 DNA is TGTGCCAGCAGCCCTACCTTGGCAGGCACCGTGGAATATGGCTACACCTTC. The full variable domain, in which reference TRBV5-6 and TRBJ1-2 provide the parts outside the CDR3, is DAGVTQSPTHLIKTRGQQVTLRCSPKSGHDTVSWYQQALGQGPQFIFQYYEEEERQRGNFPDRFSGHQFPNYSSELNVNALLLGDSALYLCASSPTLAGTVEYGYTFGSGTRLTVV.

The rearrangement links TRBV4-1 to TRBJ2-1; 10 nucleotides line up with TRBD2. The CDR3 contains 15 residues. J lost 9 bases, V lost 7 bases, and 12 bases had no gene match. Germline assignment: CDR1 MGHRA and CDR2 YSYEKL. The CDR3 sequence: CASTLRAGGPLEQFF. CDR3 bases: TGCGCCAGCACCCTACGAGCGGGAGGGCCTCTTGAGCAGTTCTTC.

This rearrangement joins TRBV6-2 or TRBV6-3 to TRBJ2-7; the D is unclear. Germline V gene sequence: CDR1 MNHEY, CDR2 SVGEGT. Trimming removed 2 bases at V and 5 bases at J, with 4 bases between. The CDR3 loop spans 11 amino acids. CDR3 DNA: TGTGCCAGCAGTTACATCCACGAGCAGTACTTC. It encodes CASSYIHEQYF.

The sample holds a few counts of this clonotype. The chain links TRBV28 to TRBJ2-3; D possibly uses TRBD1 or TRBD2 (5 bases each). Trimming removed 6 bases from V and 3 bases from J, with 16 bases in between. The CDR3 spans 15 residues. Germline CDR1 and CDR2: MDHEN and SYDVKM. CDR3 in amino acids: CASRGTHLQTDTQYF. In DNA, the CDR3 is TGTGCCAGCAGAGGGACCCACCTTCAAACAGATACGCAGTATTTT.

To note about this clonotype: A single base separates this from a much larger clone, so it may be a read error. The gene calls are TRBV14 and TRBJ1-2, with D hard to call. The CDR3 is 13 residues long. CDR1 and CDR2 (germline): SGHDN, FVKESK. This CDR3 reads CARSQDHPYGYTF. DNA for the CDR3: TGTGCCCGCAGCCAAGATCACCCCTATGGCTACACCTTC.

Worth noting for this clonotype: With a much larger clone just one base away, this may be a read error. This rearrangement joins TRBV13 to TRBJ1-5; TRBD1 might be the D (5 bases). CDR1 and CDR2 from the germline V gene are PRHDT and FYEKMQ (reference sequence). The CDR3 contains 16 residues. The CDR3 region is CASSLGGEGSGQPQNF. The CDR3 region has the DNA TGTGCCAGCAGCTTAGGGGGCGAGGGGAGCGGTCAGCCCCAGAATTTT.

V is TRBV28 and J is TRBJ1-5; TRBD1 agrees at 7 bases. This CDR3 spans 14 amino acids. V dropped 7 bases and J dropped 7; count of bases not matched to a gene: 10. Germline V CDR1 and CDR2: MDHEN, SYDVKM. For the CDR3, the DNA is TGTGCCAGCACCGAACAGGGGTCCCGGCAGCCCCAGCATTTT. Its translation is CASTEQGSRQPQHF.

Turning to this clonotype: This may stem from a read error, because a much larger clone lies one nucleotide away. The chain combines TRBV29-1 with TRBJ1-1; D unresolved. The germline CDR1 and CDR2 sequences are SQVTM and ANQGSEA. The CDR3 spans 13 residues. Between the trimmed V and J ends, which lost 6 bases and 0 bases, there was a span of 11 bases. The chain's CDR3 is CSVVGSMNTEAFF. The CDR3 DNA reads TGCAGCGTCGTAGGGAGTATGAACACTGAAGCTTTCTTT.

Here the CDR3 DNA reads TGTGCCAGCAGCTTAAACAAGCTAGCGGGAGGGCCGGGGCAAGAGACCCAGTACTTC. The encoded protein is CASSLNKLAGGPGQETQYF. The chain uses TRBV11-2 and TRBJ2-5; 12 bases map to TRBD2. Germline V gives CDR1 SGHAT, CDR2 FQNNGV. The V gene end was trimmed by 2 bases and the J gene end by 2 bases; junction bases not matched to a gene: 12. The CDR3 is made up of 19 amino acids.

Note on this clonotype: Because it lacks the conserved phenylalanine or tryptophan at the end, this CDR3 is likely a read error. The chain is built from TRBV6-5 and TRBJ2-7; D may be TRBD1 or TRBD2 (5 bases each). In germline, CDR1 is MNHEY, CDR2 SVGAGI. Trimming took off 2 bases at V and 2 bases at J, with 7 bases between the two ends. This CDR3 is built from 13 residues. CDR3 protein: CASSYGGTYEQYS. The DNA of the CDR3 is TGTGCCAGCAGTTACGGGGGAACCTACGAGCAGTACTCC.

This clonotype was recorded a few times. The chain links TRBV21-1 to TRBJ2-3; the DNA was not used to check the table's D call, TRBD2. TRBV21-1 is classified as a pseudogene. The CDR3 has 18 residues. The CDR3 sequence is CASTSQLGTSGRGDTQYF. CDR3 DNA sequence: TGTGCCAGCACAAGCCAACTCGGGACTAGCGGACGAGGGGATACGCAGTATTTT.

This clonotype has a single count. The rearrangement joins TRBV4-1 to TRBJ2-7; TRBD1 is a possible D gene (6 bases). This CDR3 is built from 18 residues. The germline V gene has CDR1 MGHRA and CDR2 YSYEKL. V gave up 0 bases and J gave up 5 bases, with 23 bases separating them. The CDR3 spells CASSQDAYSGNNRDEQYF. The CDR3 DNA sequence: TGCGCCAGCAGCCAAGATGCCTACAGCGGCAACAACAGGGACGAGCAGTACTTC.

Many counts were recorded for this clonotype. The rearrangement uses TRBV7-9 and TRBJ1-1; TRBD1 is a possible D gene (6 bases). This CDR3 has 17 residues. The ends were cut back, 5 bases at V and 3 bases at J, with 22 bases in the middle. Looked up from germline, CDR1 is SEHNR and CDR2 is FQNEAQ (reference sequence). CDR3 protein: CASSPPPRGLMDTEAFF. The CDR3 coding sequence is TGTGCCAGCAGCCCCCCGCCGCGGGGGCTAATGGACACTGAAGCTTTCTTT.

The genes are TRBV3-1 and TRBJ2-7, with 10 positions matching TRBD1. CDR1 and CDR2 (germline): LGHDT, YNNKEL (reference sequence). The V and J ends lost 4 bases and 4 bases, in that order; junction bases with no gene match: 7. This CDR3 region has 15 residues. The CDR3 loop reads CASSPKTGGGYEQYF. The CDR3 DNA is TGTGCCAGCAGCCCAAAGACAGGGGGCGGATACGAGCAGTACTTC.